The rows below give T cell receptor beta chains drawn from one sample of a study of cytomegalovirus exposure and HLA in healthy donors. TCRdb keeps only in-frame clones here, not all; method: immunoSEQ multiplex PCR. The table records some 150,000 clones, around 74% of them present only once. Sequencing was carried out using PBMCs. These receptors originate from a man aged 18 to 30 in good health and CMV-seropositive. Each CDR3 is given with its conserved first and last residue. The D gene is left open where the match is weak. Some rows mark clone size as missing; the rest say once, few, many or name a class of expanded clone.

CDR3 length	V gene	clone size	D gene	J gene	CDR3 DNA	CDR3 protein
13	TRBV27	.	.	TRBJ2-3	TGTGCCAGCCGTTCAAGCGGAGGGGATACGCAGTATTTT	CASRSSGGDTQYF
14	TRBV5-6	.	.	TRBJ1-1	TGTGCCAGCAGCTTGCGACAGTTGAACACTGAAGCTTTCTTT	CASSLRQLNTEAFF
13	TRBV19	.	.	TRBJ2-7	TGTGCCAGTACGGGGGACTCGGGCTACGAGCAGTACTTC	CASTGDSGYEQYF
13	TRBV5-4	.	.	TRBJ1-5	TGTGCCAGCAGCTTGGACAGGGCACAGCCCCAGCATTTT	CASSLDRAQPQHF
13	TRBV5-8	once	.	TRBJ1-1	TGTGCCAGCACGACAGACATGAACACTGAAGCTTTCTTT	CASTTDMNTEAFF
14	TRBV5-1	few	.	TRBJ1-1	TGCGCCAGCAGCTTTTCAGGGGAAGGAACTGAAGCTTTCTTT	CASSFSGEGTEAFF
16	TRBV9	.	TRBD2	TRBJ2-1	TGTGCCAGCAGCGTAGTGGCGGGAGCACCCTACAATGAGCAGTTCTTC	CASSVVAGAPYNEQFF
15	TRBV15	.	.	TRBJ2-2	TGTGCCACCAGCAGATCCCGAGAGGTACCCGGGGAGCTGTTTTTT	CATSRSREVPGELFF
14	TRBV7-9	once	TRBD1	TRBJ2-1	TGTGCCAGCAGCATTGGACAGGGGATTGCCGCAGAGTTCTTC	CASSIGQGIAAEFF
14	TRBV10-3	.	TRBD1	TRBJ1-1	TGTGCCATCAGTGAGTTCAGGGGGGACACTGAAGCTTTCTTT	CAISEFRGDTEAFF
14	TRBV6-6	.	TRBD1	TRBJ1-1	TGTGCCAGCAGTCCCCAGACAGGGCGGACTGAAGCTTTCTTT	CASSPQTGRTEAFF
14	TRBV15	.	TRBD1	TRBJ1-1	TGTGCCACCAGAGGAGGGGGCCAGAACACTGAAGCTTTCTTT	CATRGGGQNTEAFF
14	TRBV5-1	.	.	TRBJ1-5	TGCGCCAGCAGCCCGGACAGAGGGAATCAGCCCCAGCATTTT	CASSPDRGNQPQHF
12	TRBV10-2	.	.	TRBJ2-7	TGCGCCAGCAGCTCAGGGGCCTACGAGCAGTACTTC	CASSSGAYEQYF
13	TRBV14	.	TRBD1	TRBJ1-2	TGTGCCAGCAGCCCCGACAGGGGCTATGGCTACACCTTC	CASSPDRGYGYTF
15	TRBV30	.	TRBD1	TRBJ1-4	TGTGCCTGGAGCGACGTGGGGACAGTTAATGAAAAACTGTTTTTT	CAWSDVGTVNEKLFF
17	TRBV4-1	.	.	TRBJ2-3	TGCGCCAGCAGCCAAGATATCGAGGAGGGGGCAACAGATACGCAGTATTTT	CASSQDIEEGATDTQYF
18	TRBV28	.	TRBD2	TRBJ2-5	TGTGCCAGCAGTTCACTCCCGGGACTAGCGGGAGGGCTAGAGACCCAGTACTTC	CASSSLPGLAGGLETQYF
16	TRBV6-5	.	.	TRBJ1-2	TGTGCCAGCAGTTACTCGAGTAGGGGAAATTACTATGGCTACACCTTC	CASSYSSRGNYYGYTF
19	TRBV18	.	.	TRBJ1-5	TGTGCCAGCTCACAACGCGCGGCCCTTGCCTCATATAGCAATCAGCCCCAGCATTTT	CASSQRAALASYSNQPQHF
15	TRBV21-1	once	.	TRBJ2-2	TGTGCCAGCAGCAAAGGACAAAGTTGTACCGGGGAGCTGTTTTTT	CASSKGQSCTGELFF
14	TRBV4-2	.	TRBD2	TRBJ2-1	TGTGCCAGCAGCCCCGGACTAGGGGCCAATGAGCAGTTCTTC	CASSPGLGANEQFF
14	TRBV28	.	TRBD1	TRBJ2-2	TGTGCCAGCGGTACACAGGGGGGAACCGGGGAGCTGTTTTTT	CASGTQGGTGELFF
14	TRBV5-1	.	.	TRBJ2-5	TGCGCCAGCAGCTTCGGCGGGGTTGGGGAGACCCAGTACTTC	CASSFGGVGETQYF
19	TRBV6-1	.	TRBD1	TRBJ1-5	TGTGCCAGCAGTGTCAGATCGAGGACAGGGGGCTTGGGCAATCAGCCCCAGCATTTT	CASSVRSRTGGLGNQPQHF
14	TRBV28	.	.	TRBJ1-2	TGTGCCAGCAGTTTAGTCGGGGTTTATTTTTCAATCACCTTC	CASSLVGVYFSITF
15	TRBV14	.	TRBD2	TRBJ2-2	TGTGCCAGCAGCCTCCACGGGGGGGACACCGGGGAGCTGTTTTTT	CASSLHGGDTGELFF
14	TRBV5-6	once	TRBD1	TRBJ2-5	TGTGCCAGCAGCTTTCCCTCGGGACAGTCGACCCAGTACTTC	CASSFPSGQSTQYF
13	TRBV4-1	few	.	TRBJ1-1	TGCGCCAGCAGCCAAGAACACAGCACTGAAGCTTTCTTT	CASSQEHSTEAFF
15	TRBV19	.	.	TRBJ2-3	TGTGCCAGTAGCCCCCGAGTCCAACTCCGAGATACGCAGTATTTT	CASSPRVQLRDTQYF
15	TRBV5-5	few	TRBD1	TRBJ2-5	TGTGCCAGCAGCTTAGACAGGGGATTCCAAGAGACCCAGTACTTC	CASSLDRGFQETQYF
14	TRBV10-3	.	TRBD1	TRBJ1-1	TGTGCCATCAGCTCACAGGGGGGGTTGACTGAAGCTTTCTTT	CAISSQGGLTEAFF
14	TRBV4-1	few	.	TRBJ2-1	TGCGCCAGCAGGAGAGGTGAGCGTGGTAATGAGCAGTTCTTC	CASRRGERGNEQFF
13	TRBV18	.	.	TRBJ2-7	TGTGCCAGCTCCCCCATGATGCTAGGCGAGCAGTACTTC	CASSPMMLGEQYF
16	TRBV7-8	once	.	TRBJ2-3	TGTGCCAGCAGCTGGAGGAGGGACTCACCCACAGATACGCAGTATTTT	CASSWRRDSPTDTQYF
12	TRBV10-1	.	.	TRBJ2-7	TGCGCCAGCAGTGACTTGGGGAGAGAGCAGTACTTC	CASSDLGREQYF
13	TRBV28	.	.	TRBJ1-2	TGTGCCAGCAGTTTATCAGTAAACTATGGCTACACCTTC	CASSLSVNYGYTF
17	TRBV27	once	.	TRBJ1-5	TGTGCCAGCAGTTTTCGGGGGGCTGGGTATAGCAATCAGCCCCAGCATTTT	CASSFRGAGYSNQPQHF
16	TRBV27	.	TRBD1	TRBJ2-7	TGTGCCAGCAGTTTATTTGGGACAGGGGGCTTGTACGAGCAGTACTTC	CASSLFGTGGLYEQYF
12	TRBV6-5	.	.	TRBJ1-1	TGTGCCACCTCGCGGGGAAACACTGAAGCTTTCTTT	CATSRGNTEAFF
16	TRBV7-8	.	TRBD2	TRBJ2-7	TGTGCCAGCAGCCCGAGGGTCCTAGCGGGCTTCTACGAGCAGTACTTC	CASSPRVLAGFYEQYF
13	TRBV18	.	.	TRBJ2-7	TGTGCCAGCTCACCTCCTGAGTCCTACGAGCAGTACTTC	CASSPPESYEQYF
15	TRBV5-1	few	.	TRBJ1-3	TGCGCCAGCAGCACAGGCCTTTCCTCTGGAAACACCATATATTTT	CASSTGLSSGNTIYF
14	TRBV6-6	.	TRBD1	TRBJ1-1	TGTGCCAGCAGTTACTCCTCAGGGGGCACTGAAGCTTTCTTT	CASSYSSGGTEAFF
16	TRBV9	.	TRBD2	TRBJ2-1	TGTGCCAGCAGCGTAGTCGCAGCGGGAGTGGTGAATGAGCAGTTCTTC	CASSVVAAGVVNEQFF
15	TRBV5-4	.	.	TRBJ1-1	TGTGCCAGCAGCTTGTTCGTGACATCGAACACTGAAGCTTTCTTT	CASSLFVTSNTEAFF
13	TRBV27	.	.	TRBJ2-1	TGTGCCAGCAGATTCTATAGCGGTAATGAGCAGTTCTTC	CASRFYSGNEQFF
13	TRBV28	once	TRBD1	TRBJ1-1	TGTGCCAGCAGTTCCCCAGGGGGCACTGAAGCTTTCTTT	CASSSPGGTEAFF
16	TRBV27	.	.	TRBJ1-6	TGTGCCAGCAGTTTGGTCGCGGGTACCCGTAATTCACCCCTCCACTTT	CASSLVAGTRNSPLHF
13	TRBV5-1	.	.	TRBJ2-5	TGCGCCAGCAGCTTGGTACTAGAGGCGCCCCAGTACTTC	CASSLVLEAPQYF
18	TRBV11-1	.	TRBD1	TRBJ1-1	TGTGCCAGCAGCAAGTCAACAGGGGGCGTGGACCTGAACACTGAAGCTTTCTTT	CASSKSTGGVDLNTEAFF
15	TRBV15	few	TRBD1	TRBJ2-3	TGTGCCACCAGCGGGGGACAGGGGGCAATAGATACGCAGTATTTT	CATSGGQGAIDTQYF
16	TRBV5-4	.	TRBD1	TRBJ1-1	TGTGCCAGCAGCCCTAAAGGACAGGGACTGAACACTGAAGCTTTCTTT	CASSPKGQGLNTEAFF
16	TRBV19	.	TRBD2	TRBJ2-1	TGTGCCAGTAGTATAGCTGGGAGCGGGAGGGCCTATGAGCAGTTCTTC	CASSIAGSGRAYEQFF
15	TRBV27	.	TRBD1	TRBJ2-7	TGTGCCAGCAGTTTAGGGGACAGAGGATCCTACGAGCAGTACTTC	CASSLGDRGSYEQYF
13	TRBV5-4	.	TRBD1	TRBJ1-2	TGTGCCAGCAGCTCGGGACAGGTCTATGGCTACACCTTC	CASSSGQVYGYTF